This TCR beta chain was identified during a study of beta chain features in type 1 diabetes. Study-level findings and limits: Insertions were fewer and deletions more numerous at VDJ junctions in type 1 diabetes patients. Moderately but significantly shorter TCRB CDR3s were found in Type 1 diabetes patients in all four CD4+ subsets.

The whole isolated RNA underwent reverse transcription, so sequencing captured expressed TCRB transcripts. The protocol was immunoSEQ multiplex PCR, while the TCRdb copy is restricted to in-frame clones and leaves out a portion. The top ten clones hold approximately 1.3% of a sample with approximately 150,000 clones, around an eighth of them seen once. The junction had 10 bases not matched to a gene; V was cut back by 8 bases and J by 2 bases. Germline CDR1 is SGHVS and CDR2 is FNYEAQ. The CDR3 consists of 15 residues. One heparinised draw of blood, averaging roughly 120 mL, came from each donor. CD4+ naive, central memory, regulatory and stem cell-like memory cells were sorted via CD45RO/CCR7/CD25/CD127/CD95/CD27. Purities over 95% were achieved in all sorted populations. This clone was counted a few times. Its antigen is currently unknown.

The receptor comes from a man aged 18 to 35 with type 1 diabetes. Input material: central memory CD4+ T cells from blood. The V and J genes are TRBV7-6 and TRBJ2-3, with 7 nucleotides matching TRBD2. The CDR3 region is CASGLSGAVTDTQYF. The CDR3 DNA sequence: TGTGCCAGCGGCCTCAGCGGGGCGGTCACAGATACGCAGTATTTT. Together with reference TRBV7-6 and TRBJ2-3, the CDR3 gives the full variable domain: GAGVSQSPRYKVTKRGQDVALRCDPISGHVSLYWYRQALGQGPEFLTYFNYEAQQDKSGLPNDRFSAERPEGSISTLTIQRTEQRDSAMYRCASGLSGAVTDTQYFGPGTRLTVL.